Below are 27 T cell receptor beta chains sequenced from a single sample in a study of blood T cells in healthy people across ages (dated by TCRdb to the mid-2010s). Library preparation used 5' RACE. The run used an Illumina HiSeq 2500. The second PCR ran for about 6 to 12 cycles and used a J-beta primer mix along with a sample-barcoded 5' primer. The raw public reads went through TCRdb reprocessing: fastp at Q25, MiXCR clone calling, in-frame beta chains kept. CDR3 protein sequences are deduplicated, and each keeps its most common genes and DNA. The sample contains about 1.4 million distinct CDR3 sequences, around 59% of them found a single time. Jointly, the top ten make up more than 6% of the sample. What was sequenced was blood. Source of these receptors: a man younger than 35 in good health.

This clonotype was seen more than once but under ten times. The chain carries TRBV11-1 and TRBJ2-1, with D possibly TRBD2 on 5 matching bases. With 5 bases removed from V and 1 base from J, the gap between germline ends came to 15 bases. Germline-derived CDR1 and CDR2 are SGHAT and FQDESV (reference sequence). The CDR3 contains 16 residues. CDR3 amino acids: CASSPRSGKSYNEQFF. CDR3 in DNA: TGTGCCAGCAGCCCTCGTTCGGGGAAGTCCTACAATGAGCAGTTCTTC.

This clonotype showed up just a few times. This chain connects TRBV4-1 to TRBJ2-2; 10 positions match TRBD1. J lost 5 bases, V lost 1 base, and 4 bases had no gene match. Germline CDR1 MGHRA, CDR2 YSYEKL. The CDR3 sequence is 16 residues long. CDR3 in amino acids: CASSQVGTGETGELFF. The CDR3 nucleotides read TGCGCCAGCAGCCAAGTCGGGACAGGGGAAACCGGGGAGCTGTTTTTT.

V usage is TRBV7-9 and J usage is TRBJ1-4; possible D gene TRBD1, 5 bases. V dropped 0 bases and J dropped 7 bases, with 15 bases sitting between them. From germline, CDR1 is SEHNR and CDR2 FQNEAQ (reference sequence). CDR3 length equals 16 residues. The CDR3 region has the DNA TGTGCCAGCAGCTTAGCAATTCAGGGACCGGGTGAAAAACTGTTTTTT. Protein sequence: CASSLAIQGPGEKLFF.

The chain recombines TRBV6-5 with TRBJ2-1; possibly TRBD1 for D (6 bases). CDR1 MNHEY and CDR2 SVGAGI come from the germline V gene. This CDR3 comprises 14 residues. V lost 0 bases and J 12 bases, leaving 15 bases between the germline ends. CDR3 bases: TGTGCCAGCAGTTACTCGACAGGAGTATCGGGGCAGTTCTTC. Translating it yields CASSYSTGVSGQFF.

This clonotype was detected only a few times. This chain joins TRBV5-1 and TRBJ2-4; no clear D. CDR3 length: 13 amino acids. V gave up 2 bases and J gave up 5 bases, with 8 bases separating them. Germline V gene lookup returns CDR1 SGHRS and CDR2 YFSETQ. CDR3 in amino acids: CASSLSTENIQYF. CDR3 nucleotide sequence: TGCGCCAGCAGCTTATCCACGGAAAACATTCAGTACTTC.

The CDR3 loop reads CASSLWASPDTQYF. In nucleotides, the CDR3 is TGTGCCAGCAGTTTATGGGCATCCCCAGATACGCAGTATTTT. The chain carries TRBV28 and TRBJ2-3; D gene unclear. Germline CDR1 is MDHEN and CDR2 is SYDVKM. This CDR3 has 14 amino acids. V dropped 0 bases and J dropped 4 bases, with 8 bases sitting between them.

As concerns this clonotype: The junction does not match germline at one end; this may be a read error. The chain's CDR3 is CASSSQAEGGETQYF. CDR3 bases: TGTGCTAGCAGTTCCCAAGCCGAAGGGGGGGAGACCCAGTACTTC. The rearrangement links TRBV27 to TRBJ2-5; D possibly matches TRBD1 or TRBD2 (6 bases each). Germline assignment: CDR1 MNHEY and CDR2 SMNVEV (reference sequence). CDR3 length equals 15 residues.

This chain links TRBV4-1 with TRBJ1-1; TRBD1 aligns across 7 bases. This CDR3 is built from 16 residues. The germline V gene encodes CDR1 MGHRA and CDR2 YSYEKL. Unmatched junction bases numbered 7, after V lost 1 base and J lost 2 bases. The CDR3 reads CASSQVGQGGNTEAFF. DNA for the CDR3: TGCGCCAGCAGCCAAGTCGGGCAGGGGGGAAACACTGAAGCTTTCTTT.

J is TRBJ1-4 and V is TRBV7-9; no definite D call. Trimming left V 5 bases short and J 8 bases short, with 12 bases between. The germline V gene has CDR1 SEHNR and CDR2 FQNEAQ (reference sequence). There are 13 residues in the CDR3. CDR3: CASSPPGREKLFF. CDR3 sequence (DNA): TGTGCCAGCAGCCCCCCCGGGAGGGAAAAACTGTTTTTT.

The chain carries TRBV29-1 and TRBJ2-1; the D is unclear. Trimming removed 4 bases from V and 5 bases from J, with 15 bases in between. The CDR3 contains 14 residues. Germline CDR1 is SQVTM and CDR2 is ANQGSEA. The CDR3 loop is CSVVGLSADNEQFF. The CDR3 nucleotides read TGCAGCGTTGTGGGATTAAGTGCAGACAATGAGCAGTTCTTC.

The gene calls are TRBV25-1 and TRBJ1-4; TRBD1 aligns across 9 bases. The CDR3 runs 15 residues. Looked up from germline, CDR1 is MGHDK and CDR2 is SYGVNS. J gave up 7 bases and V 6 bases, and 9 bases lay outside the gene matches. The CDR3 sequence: CASSAPGQGSEKLFF. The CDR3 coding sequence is TGTGCCAGCAGCGCCCCAGGACAGGGGTCTGAAAAACTGTTTTTT.

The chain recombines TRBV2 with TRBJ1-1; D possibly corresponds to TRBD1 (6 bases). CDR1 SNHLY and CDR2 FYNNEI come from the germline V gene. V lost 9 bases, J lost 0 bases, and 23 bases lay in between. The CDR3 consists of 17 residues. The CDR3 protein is CARTPIGQSLMNTEAFF. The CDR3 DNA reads TGTGCCAGAACCCCTATTGGACAGTCGCTCATGAACACTGAAGCTTTCTTT.

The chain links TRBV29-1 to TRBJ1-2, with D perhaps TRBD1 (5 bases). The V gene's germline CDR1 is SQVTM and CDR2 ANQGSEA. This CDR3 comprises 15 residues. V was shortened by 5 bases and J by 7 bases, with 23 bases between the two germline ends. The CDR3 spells CSVPRWTGPQGGYTF. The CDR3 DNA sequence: TGCAGCGTTCCCCGGTGGACGGGACCCCAGGGTGGCTACACCTTC.

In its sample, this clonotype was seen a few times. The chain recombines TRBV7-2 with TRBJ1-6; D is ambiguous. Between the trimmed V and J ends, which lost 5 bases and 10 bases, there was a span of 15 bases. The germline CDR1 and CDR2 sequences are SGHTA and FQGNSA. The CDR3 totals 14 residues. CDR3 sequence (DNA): TGTGCCAGCAGCCCCAGGCCCTCTGGATCACCCCTCCACTTT. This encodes CASSPRPSGSPLHF.

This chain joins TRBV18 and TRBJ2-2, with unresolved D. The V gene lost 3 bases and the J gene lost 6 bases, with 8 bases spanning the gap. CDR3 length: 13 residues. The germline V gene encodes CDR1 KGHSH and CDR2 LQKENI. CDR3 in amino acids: CASSPTWSGELFF. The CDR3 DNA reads TGTGCCAGCTCACCGACATGGTCCGGGGAGCTGTTTTTT.

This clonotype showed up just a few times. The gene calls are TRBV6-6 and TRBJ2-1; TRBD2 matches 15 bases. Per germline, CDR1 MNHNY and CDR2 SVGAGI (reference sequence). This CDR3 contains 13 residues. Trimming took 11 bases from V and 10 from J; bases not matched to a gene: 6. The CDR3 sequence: CALGLAGGYEQFF. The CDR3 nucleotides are TGTGCCCTCGGACTAGCGGGGGGGTACGAGCAGTTCTTC.

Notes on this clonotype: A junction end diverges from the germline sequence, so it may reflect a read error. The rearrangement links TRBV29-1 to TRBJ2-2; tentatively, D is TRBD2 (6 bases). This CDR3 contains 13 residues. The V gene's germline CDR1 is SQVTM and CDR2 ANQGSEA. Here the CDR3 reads CSVDSANTGGLFF. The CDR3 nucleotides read TGCAGCGTTGATAGCGCAAACACCGGGGGGCTGTTTTTT.

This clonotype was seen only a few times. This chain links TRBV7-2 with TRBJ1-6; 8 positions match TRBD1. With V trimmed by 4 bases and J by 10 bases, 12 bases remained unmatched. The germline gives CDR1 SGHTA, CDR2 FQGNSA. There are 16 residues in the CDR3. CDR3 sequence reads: CASSSQPRTGRSPLHF. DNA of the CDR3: TGTGCCAGCAGCTCCCAACCACGGACAGGGCGGTCACCCCTCCACTTT.

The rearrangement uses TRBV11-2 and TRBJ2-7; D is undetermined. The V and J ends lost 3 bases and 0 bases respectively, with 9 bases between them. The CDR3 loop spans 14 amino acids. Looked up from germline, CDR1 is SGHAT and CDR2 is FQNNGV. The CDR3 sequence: CASSFGSNSYEQYF. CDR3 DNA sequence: TGTGCCAGCAGCTTTGGCTCGAACTCCTACGAGCAGTACTTC.

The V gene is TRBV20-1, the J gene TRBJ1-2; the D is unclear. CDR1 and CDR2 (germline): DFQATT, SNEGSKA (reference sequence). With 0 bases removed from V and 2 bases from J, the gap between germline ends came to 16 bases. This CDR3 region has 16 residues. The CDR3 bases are TGCAGTGCTAGAGACCCTACGAGGCCGACGAACTATGGCTACACCTTC. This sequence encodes CSARDPTRPTNYGYTF.

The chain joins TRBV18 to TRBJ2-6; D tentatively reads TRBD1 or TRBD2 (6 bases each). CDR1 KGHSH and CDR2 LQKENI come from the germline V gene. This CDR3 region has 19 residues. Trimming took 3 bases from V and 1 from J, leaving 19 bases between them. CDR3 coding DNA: TGTGCCAGCTCACCCGTTAGGACAGCCGGACTATCTGGGGCCAACGTCCTGACTTTC. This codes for CASSPVRTAGLSGANVLTF.

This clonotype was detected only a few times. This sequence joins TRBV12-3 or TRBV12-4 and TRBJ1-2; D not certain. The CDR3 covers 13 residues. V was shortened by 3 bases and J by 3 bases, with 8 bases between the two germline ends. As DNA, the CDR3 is TGTGCCAGCAGTTTGGCAGGATACTATGGCTACACCTTC. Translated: CASSLAGYYGYTF.

CDR3 amino acids: CASSPDLDLYGYTF. Here the CDR3 DNA reads TGTGCCAGCAGTCCGGATCTGGATCTCTATGGCTACACCTTC. The rearrangement links TRBV6-2 or TRBV6-3 to TRBJ1-2; D unclear. Trimming pared 5 bases from V and 4 bases from J, leaving 14 bases between. This CDR3 region has 14 residues. Germline V lookup: CDR1 MNHEY, CDR2 SVGEGT.

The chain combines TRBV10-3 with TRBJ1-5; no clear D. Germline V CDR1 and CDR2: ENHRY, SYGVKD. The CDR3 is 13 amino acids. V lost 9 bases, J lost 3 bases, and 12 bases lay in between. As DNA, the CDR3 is TGTGCCATAAAGGGCGGACTCAATCAGCCCCAGCATTTT. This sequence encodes CAIKGGLNQPQHF.

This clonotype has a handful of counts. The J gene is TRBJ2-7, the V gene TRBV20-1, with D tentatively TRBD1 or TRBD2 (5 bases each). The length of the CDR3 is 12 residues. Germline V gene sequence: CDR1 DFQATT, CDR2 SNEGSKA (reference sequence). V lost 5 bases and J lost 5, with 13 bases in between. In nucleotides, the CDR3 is TGCAGTGCTGGGACCTCCTGGGACGAGCAGTACTTC. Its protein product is CSAGTSWDEQYF.

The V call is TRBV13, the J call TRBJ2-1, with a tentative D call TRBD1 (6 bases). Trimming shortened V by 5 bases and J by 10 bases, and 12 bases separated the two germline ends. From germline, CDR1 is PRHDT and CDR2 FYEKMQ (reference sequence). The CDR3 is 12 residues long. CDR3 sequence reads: CASSPGQREQFF. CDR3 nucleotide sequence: TGTGCCAGCAGCCCAGGACAGCGGGAGCAGTTCTTC.

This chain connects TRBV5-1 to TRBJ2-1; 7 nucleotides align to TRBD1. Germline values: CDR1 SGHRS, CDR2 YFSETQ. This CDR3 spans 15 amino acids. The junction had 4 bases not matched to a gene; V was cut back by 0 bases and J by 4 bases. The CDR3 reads CASSLGGDRYNEQFF. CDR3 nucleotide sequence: TGCGCCAGCAGCTTGGGAGGGGACAGATACAATGAGCAGTTCTTC.